The sequence of this T cell receptor beta chain was determined in a study of shared clonotypes between healthy human individuals. Study results and caveats: A few donors had roughly 5% of their naive CD4 clonotypes in common.

CD45RO-negative cells were positively selected for CCR7, leaving out terminally differentiated effector memory CD45RA+ cells. Free of recent acute infections or vaccinations, the donors were healthy HIV-negative adults. Clones were read by immunoSEQ multiplex PCR, and TCRdb kept only the in-frame ones, dropping some. The top ten hold around 1% of the sample, which has roughly 2,000,000 clones, about 95% seen once. Regarding this clone: The antigen is undetermined.

The source material was naive CD8+ T cells sorted from blood. The TCR originated in a man younger than 30 in good health.

The CDR3 region is CASSSIAGGEYF. As DNA, the CDR3 is TGTGCCAGCAGTTCCATAGCGGGAGGGGAGTATTTT. The chain couples TRBV27 to TRBJ2-3, with TRBD2 identical over 11 bases. The CDR3 sequence is 12 residues long. The germline V gene encodes CDR1 MNHEY and CDR2 SMNVEV (reference sequence). The V gene end was trimmed by 4 bases and the J gene end by 13 bases; junction bases not matched to a gene: 4.